Listed below are T cell receptor beta chains from one sample, sequenced in a study of shared clonotypes between healthy human individuals. Assay: immunoSEQ multiplex PCR; the TCRdb copy retains only in-frame clones and omits some. This sample carries under 750,000 clones, approximately 72% of them seen once, and the ten largest clones take under 2%. Sequencing was carried out using memory CD4+ T cells sorted from blood. These TCRs come from a woman in her 30s in good health. CDR3s include the opening cysteine and the closing phenylalanine or tryptophan. The order of the fields is J gene, V gene, clone size, D gene, CDR3 protein, CDR3 DNA. The D gene is left open where the match is weak. A row's size may be missing; if present it is once, few, many or a size class.

j_call: TRBJ2-2; v_call: TRBV12-1; clone_size: NA; d_call: NA; cdr3_aa: CASSFVADSTGELFF; cdr3_nt: TGTGCCAGCAGCTTTGTGGCAGATTCCACCGGGGAGCTGTTTTTT
j_call: TRBJ1-1; v_call: TRBV18; clone_size: once; d_call: NA; cdr3_aa: CASSPSDGNLNTEAFF; cdr3_nt: TGTGCCAGCTCACCCTCGGACGGCAACCTCAACACTGAAGCTTTCTTT
j_call: TRBJ1-2; v_call: TRBV28; clone_size: NA; d_call: NA; cdr3_aa: CASSSLRVAYGYTF; cdr3_nt: TGTGCCAGCAGTTCACTCAGGGTCGCCTATGGCTACACCTTC
j_call: TRBJ1-1; v_call: TRBV11-2; clone_size: NA; d_call: NA; cdr3_aa: CASTSMGGYTEAFF; cdr3_nt: TGTGCCAGCACCTCGATGGGGGGGTACACTGAAGCTTTCTTT
j_call: TRBJ2-7; v_call: TRBV30; clone_size: NA; d_call: NA; cdr3_aa: CAWSSGPLLQQYF; cdr3_nt: TGTGCCTGGAGCTCAGGACCGTTGCTGCAGCAGTACTTC
j_call: TRBJ2-5; v_call: TRBV5-8; clone_size: NA; d_call: NA; cdr3_aa: CASSDGQLTGQETQYF; cdr3_nt: TGTGCCAGCAGCGACGGACAGCTCACGGGTCAAGAGACCCAGTACTTC
j_call: TRBJ1-2; v_call: TRBV5-1; clone_size: NA; d_call: TRBD1; cdr3_aa: CASSERQGHGYTF; cdr3_nt: TGCGCCAGCAGCGAACGACAGGGCCACGGCTACACCTTC
j_call: TRBJ1-2; v_call: TRBV28; clone_size: once; d_call: NA; cdr3_aa: CASSPLGGRGYGYTF; cdr3_nt: TGTGCCAGCAGTCCCCTCGGGGGGCGAGGCTATGGCTACACCTTC
j_call: TRBJ1-5; v_call: TRBV2; clone_size: NA; d_call: NA; cdr3_aa: CASSESGPQPQHF; cdr3_nt: TGTGCCAGCAGTGAGTCGGGGCCTCAGCCCCAGCATTTT
j_call: TRBJ1-2; v_call: TRBV29-1; clone_size: once; d_call: NA; cdr3_aa: CSVDAGVIGYTF; cdr3_nt: TGCAGCGTTGACGCAGGGGTGATTGGCTACACCTTC
j_call: TRBJ1-4; v_call: TRBV28; clone_size: NA; d_call: NA; cdr3_aa: CASSPSRAKGRYPENEKLFF; cdr3_nt: TGTGCCAGCAGTCCATCTCGAGCCAAGGGGCGATACCCTGAGAATGAAAAACTGTTTTTT
j_call: TRBJ1-3; v_call: TRBV6-5; clone_size: NA; d_call: NA; cdr3_aa: CASSRPAGGRNTIYF; cdr3_nt: TGTGCCAGCAGCCGCCCGGCAGGCGGTAGAAACACCATATATTTT
j_call: TRBJ2-2; v_call: TRBV19; clone_size: few; d_call: TRBD2; cdr3_aa: CASPDTSGTGELFF; cdr3_nt: TGTGCCAGCCCCGATACTAGCGGGACCGGGGAGCTGTTTTTT
j_call: TRBJ2-5; v_call: TRBV14; clone_size: NA; d_call: NA; cdr3_aa: CASNHLAGAQETQYF; cdr3_nt: TGTGCCAGCAACCACCTTGCGGGGGCCCAAGAGACCCAGTACTTC
j_call: TRBJ1-1; v_call: TRBV5-7; clone_size: NA; d_call: NA; cdr3_aa: CASSLLLPCNRDMNTEAFF; cdr3_nt: TGTGCCAGCAGCCTTTTGTTGCCCTGCAACAGGGATATGAACACTGAAGCTTTCTTT